A selection of T cell receptor beta chains follows, all from one sample in a study of identical twins. One entry per CDR3 protein results from TCRdb running MiXCR on the 5' RACE reads. The sample has 1.5 million or so distinct CDR3 sequences, 32% seen once. The sequenced material came from cord blood. The receptors were gathered from a newborn girl in good health. The CDR3 runs from the conserved cysteine through the conserved F or W. A D gene is named only where the DNA matches it firmly. Size values are once, few and many counts, or a class for expanded clones, and some rows have none.

size,J,D,V,CDR3,DNA
.,TRBJ2-7,.,TRBV3-1,CASSHLGSYNEQYF,TGTGCCAGCAGCCATCTAGGCTCCTACAATGAGCAGTACTTC
once,TRBJ1-1,.,TRBV14,CASSQDYRYPNTEAFF,TGTGCCAGCAGCCAAGACTACAGATACCCGAACACTGAAGCTTTCTTT
few,TRBJ1-4,TRBD1,TRBV9,CASSADIPGGEKLFF,TGTGCCAGCAGCGCTGACATCCCAGGGGGGGAAAAACTGTTTTTT
few,TRBJ1-2,TRBD1,TRBV29-1,CSVLGQQGKDGGYTF,TGCAGCGTTCTGGGGCAACAGGGGAAGGACGGTGGCTACACCTTC
many,TRBJ2-1,.,TRBV11-2,CASSLVRGYNEQFF,TGTGCCAGCAGCTTAGTTCGCGGTTACAATGAGCAGTTCTTC
few,TRBJ1-1,TRBD1,TRBV10-3,CAACENPDRAGTEAFF,TGTGCCGCATGCGAAAACCCTGACAGGGCGGGCACTGAAGCTTTCTTT
.,TRBJ1-5,.,TRBV21-1,CASSIGHQPQHF,TGTGCCAGCAGCATTGGTCATCAGCCCCAGCATTTT
.,TRBJ1-3,TRBD1,TRBV28,CASSPDRVGNTIYF,TGTGCCAGCAGTCCCGACAGGGTTGGAAACACCATATATTTT
few,TRBJ1-2,.,TRBV27,CASSSNDRITNYGYTF,TGTGCCAGCAGTTCCAACGACAGGATCACTAACTATGGCTACACCTTC
.,TRBJ1-2,.,TRBV29-1,CSVLARANYGYTF,TGCAGCGTCCTGGCCCGGGCTAACTATGGCTACACCTTC
.,TRBJ2-7,.,TRBV7-2,CASSLFMSSYEQYF,TGTGCCAGCAGCTTATTCATGAGCTCCTACGAGCAGTACTTC
few,TRBJ2-1,TRBD1,TRBV2,CASSERDRGFFEQFF,TGTGCCAGCAGTGAACGGGACAGGGGTTTTTTTGAGCAGTTCTTC
many,TRBJ2-3,.,TRBV11-2,CASSFVARADTQYF,TGTGCCAGCAGCTTCGTCGCGCGGGCAGATACGCAGTATTTT
.,TRBJ2-4,TRBD2,TRBV7-9,CASSLIGRGDIQYF,TGTGCCAGCAGCTTAATAGGGAGGGGTGACATTCAGTACTTC
few,TRBJ2-7,TRBD2,TRBV27,CASSSILAGESLGYEQYF,TGTGCCAGCAGTTCCATACTAGCGGGGGAGTCCCTTGGCTACGAGCAGTACTTC
few,TRBJ2-1,.,TRBV7-2,CASSMDTRSSYNEQFF,TGTGCCAGCAGTATGGACACCCGAAGCTCCTACAATGAGCAGTTCTTC
few,TRBJ2-4,TRBD1,TRBV7-2,CASSGDRGNIQYF,TGTGCCAGCAGCGGGGACAGGGGAAACATTCAGTACTTC
.,TRBJ1-5,.,TRBV4-1,CASSRQIDQPQHF,TGCGCCAGCAGCCGACAGATCGATCAGCCCCAGCATTTT
few,TRBJ2-3,TRBD2,TRBV28,CASSPPRLASVDRDTQYF,TGTGCCAGCAGTCCCCCTCGACTAGCGTCTGTGGACAGAGATACGCAGTATTTT
few,TRBJ1-2,TRBD1,TRBV12-3/TRBV12-4,CASSQDRTGSHGYTF,TGTGCCAGCAGCCAAGACCGGACAGGGAGCCATGGCTACACCTTC
.,TRBJ2-2,.,TRBV12-3/TRBV12-4,CASSFQRSTGELFF,TGTGCCAGCAGTTTTCAGCGGAGCACCGGGGAGCTGTTTTTT
once,TRBJ1-5,.,TRBV7-2,CASSLATTNQPQHF,TGTGCCAGCAGCTTAGCAACGACCAATCAGCCCCAGCATTTT
.,TRBJ2-7,TRBD1,TRBV24-1,CATSDLASGGEQYF,TGTGCCACCAGTGATCTTGCGTCAGGGGGCGAGCAGTACTTC
.,TRBJ2-2,.,TRBV2,CASSEEFTGELFF,TGTGCCAGCAGTGAAGAGTTCACCGGGGAGCTGTTTTTT
.,TRBJ2-1,.,TRBV6-2/TRBV6-3,CASSSASLPETQFF,TGTGCCAGCAGTTCGGCTAGCCTCCCAGAGACCCAGTTCTTC
.,TRBJ2-1,.,TRBV20-1,CSARDLRWGERQFF,TGCAGTGCTAGAGATCTAAGGTGGGGCGAAAGGCAGTTCTTC
few,TRBJ1-2,.,TRBV5-1,CASSLAGGGKVDGYTF,TGCGCCAGCAGCTTGGCCGGCGGGGGGAAAGTTGATGGCTACACCTTC
few,TRBJ1-2,.,TRBV12-3/TRBV12-4,CASSLAPTGLHYGYTF,TGTGCCAGCAGTTTAGCCCCAACAGGGTTGCACTATGGCTACACCTTC
.,TRBJ1-2,.,TRBV25-1,CATTPAGTYGYTF,TGTGCCACCACCCCGGCAGGGACCTATGGCTACACCTTC
.,TRBJ2-7,.,TRBV20-1,CSASVPNEQYF,TGCAGTGCTAGCGTTCCTAACGAGCAGTACTTC
few,TRBJ2-3,.,TRBV10-1,CASSERFMNTQYF,TGCGCCAGCAGTGAGCGGTTCATGAATACGCAGTATTTT
.,TRBJ2-1,TRBD2,TRBV2,CASSNGLGGVNEQFF,TGTGCCAGCAGCAATGGACTAGGAGGGGTCAATGAGCAGTTCTTC
few,TRBJ1-6,TRBD1,TRBV28,CASSLYRGSYNSPLHF,TGTGCCAGCAGTTTATACAGGGGATCCTATAATTCACCCCTCCACTTT
few,TRBJ1-5,.,TRBV20-1,CSARGLHLYRAKNQPQHF,TGCAGTGCTAGAGGGCTCCACCTATACAGGGCCAAGAATCAGCCCCAGCATTTT
few,TRBJ1-2,TRBD1,TRBV20-1,CSRGTANYGYTF,TGCAGTAGAGGGACAGCCAACTATGGCTACACCTTC
.,TRBJ2-3,.,TRBV7-9,CASSPPGRLPPTDTQYF,TGTGCCAGCAGCCCCCCCGGTCGGCTCCCCCCCACAGATACGCAGTATTTT
.,TRBJ1-5,TRBD1,TRBV19,CASPGIWTGTNQPQHF,TGTGCCAGCCCGGGGATATGGACAGGGACCAATCAGCCCCAGCATTTT
.,TRBJ2-3,TRBD2,TRBV6-6,CASSLITSGRSTDTQYF,TGTGCCAGCAGTCTGATTACTAGCGGGCGCAGCACAGATACGCAGTATTTT
many,TRBJ2-7,.,TRBV20-1,CSARRYEQYF,TGCAGTGCTAGGAGGTACGAGCAGTACTTC
.,TRBJ2-1,TRBD2,TRBV7-9,CASSLGLAATQFF,TGTGCCAGCAGCCTGGGACTAGCGGCGACGCAGTTCTTC
few,TRBJ2-1,TRBD1,TRBV15,CATSRTGTGAYNEQFF,TGTGCCACCAGCAGAACCGGGACAGGAGCCTACAATGAGCAGTTCTTC
.,TRBJ1-1,.,TRBV10-3,CAISGGGLSSNTEAFF,TGTGCCATCAGTGGGGGCGGACTCTCGTCGAACACTGAAGCTTTCTTT
few,TRBJ1-1,.,TRBV7-9,CASSSLGYEAFF,TGTGCCAGCAGCTCGCTTGGCTATGAGGCTTTCTTT
.,TRBJ1-1,.,TRBV20-1,CSASGSTEAFF,TGCAGTGCTAGTGGCAGTACTGAAGCTTTCTTT
few,TRBJ2-7,TRBD1,TRBV12-3/TRBV12-4,CASSRGQGNEQYF,TGTGCCAGCAGCCGCGGACAGGGGAACGAGCAGTACTTC
.,TRBJ1-1,.,TRBV21-1,CARPGPNMNTEAFF,TGTGCCAGGCCGGGTCCTAATATGAACACTGAAGCTTTCTTT
.,TRBJ2-5,.,TRBV20-1,CSAGRSETQYF,TGCAGTGCTGGAAGGTCAGAGACCCAGTACTTC
.,TRBJ1-1,.,TRBV20-1,CSARTFNTEAFF,TGCAGTGCTAGAACATTCAACACTGAAGCTTTCTTT
few,TRBJ2-2,.,TRBV7-9,CASSLFMVGTGELFF,TGTGCCAGCAGCTTATTTATGGTCGGCACCGGGGAGCTGTTTTTT
.,TRBJ2-3,TRBD2,TRBV28,CASSGSGRPFTDTQYF,TGTGCCAGCAGTGGTAGCGGGAGGCCCTTCACAGATACGCAGTATTTT
many,TRBJ2-1,.,TRBV10-3,CAISDGSSYNEQFF,TGTGCCATCAGTGACGGGAGTTCCTACAATGAGCAGTTCTTC
many,TRBJ2-1,.,TRBV4-1,CASSQVRYSSSNEQFF,TGCGCCAGCAGCCAAGTTCGGTACTCCTCGAGCAATGAGCAGTTCTTC
.,TRBJ1-2,TRBD1,TRBV6-5,CASTRTGAANYGYTF,TGTGCCAGCACCCGTACAGGGGCGGCTAACTATGGCTACACCTTC
.,TRBJ2-7,TRBD2,TRBV7-2,CASSLVTLAGPSYEQYF,TGTGCCAGCAGCTTAGTTACACTAGCGGGCCCCTCCTACGAGCAGTACTTC